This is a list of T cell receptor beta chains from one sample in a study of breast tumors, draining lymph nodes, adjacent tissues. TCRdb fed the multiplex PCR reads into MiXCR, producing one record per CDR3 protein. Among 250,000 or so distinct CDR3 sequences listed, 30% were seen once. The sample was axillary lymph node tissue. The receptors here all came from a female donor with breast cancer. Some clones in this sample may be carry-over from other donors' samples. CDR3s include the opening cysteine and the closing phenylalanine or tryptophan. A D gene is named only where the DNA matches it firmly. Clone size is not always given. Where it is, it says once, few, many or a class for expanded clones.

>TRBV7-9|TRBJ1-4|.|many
CASSPQAAGEKLFF
TGTGCCAGCAGCCCCCAGGCGGCGGGCGAAAAACTGTTTTTT
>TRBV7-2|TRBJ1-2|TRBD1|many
CASSFSGGGGYTF
TGTGCCAGCAGCTTTTCAGGGGGCGGTGGCTACACCTTC
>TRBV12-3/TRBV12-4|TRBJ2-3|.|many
CASRPGQNTQYF
TGTGCCAGCAGACCTGGACAGAATACGCAGTATTTT
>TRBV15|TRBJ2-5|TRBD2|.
CATSRGGTAGEETQYF
TGTGCCACCAGCAGAGGGGGAACAGCGGGGGAAGAGACCCAGTACTTC
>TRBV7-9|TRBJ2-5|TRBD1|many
CASSLADRGLETQYF
TGTGCCAGCAGCTTAGCGGACAGGGGGCTAGAGACCCAGTACTTC
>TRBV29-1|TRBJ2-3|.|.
CSLEGGTDTQYF
TGCAGCTTAGAGGGGGGGACAGATACGCAGTATTTT
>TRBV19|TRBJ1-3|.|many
CASIGAGPGWNTIYF
TGTGCCAGTATTGGCGCAGGGCCTGGTTGGAACACCATATATTTT
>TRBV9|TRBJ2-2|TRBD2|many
CASSVEGLAGSVNTGELFF
TGTGCCAGCAGCGTGGAGGGACTAGCGGGATCGGTGAACACCGGGGAGCTGTTTTTT
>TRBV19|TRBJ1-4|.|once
CASSIGAANEKLLF
TGCGCCAGTAGTATCGGAGCGGCTAATGAAAAACTGCTTTTT
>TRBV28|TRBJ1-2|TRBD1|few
CASSLPDPRQGGGYTF
TGTGCCAGCAGTTTACCAGATCCCCGACAGGGTGGTGGCTACACCTTC
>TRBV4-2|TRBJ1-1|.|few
CASSQVQGWTEAFF
TGTGCCAGCAGCCAAGTTCAGGGTTGGACTGAAGCTTTCTTT
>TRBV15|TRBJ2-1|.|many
CATSSSLRDSYNEQFF
TGTGCCACCAGCAGTTCCCTGCGGGATTCCTACAATGAGCAGTTCTTC
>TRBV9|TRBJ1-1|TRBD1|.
CASSPHIDRGTEAFF
TGTGCCAGCAGCCCCCACATCGACAGGGGGACTGAAGCTTTCTTT
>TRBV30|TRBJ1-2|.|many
CAWGPPSFGYTF
TGTGCCTGGGGGCCGCCCAGTTTCGGCTACACCTTC
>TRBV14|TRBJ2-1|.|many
CASSQLGQRQDNEQFF
TGTGCCAGCAGCCAACTTGGCCAGCGGCAGGACAATGAGCAGTTCTTC
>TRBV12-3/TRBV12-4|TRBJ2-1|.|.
CASRFSGTLWNEQFF
TGTGCCAGCAGATTCTCAGGGACGCTTTGGAATGAGCAGTTCTTC
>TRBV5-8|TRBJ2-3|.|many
CASSPTTRGGPTDTQYF
TGTGCCAGCAGCCCGACTACTAGGGGAGGACCCACAGATACGCAGTATTTT
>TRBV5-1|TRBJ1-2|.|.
CASRDSEAGLFYGYTF
TGCGCCAGCAGGGATTCGGAGGCAGGCCTTTTCTATGGCTACACCTTC
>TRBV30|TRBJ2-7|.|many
CAWSRNYEQYF
TGTGCCTGGAGTAGGAACTACGAGCAGTACTTC
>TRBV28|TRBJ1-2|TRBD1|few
CASRNRGRGVDYGYTF
TGTGCCAGCAGAAACAGGGGGCGCGGGGTGGACTATGGCTACACCTTC
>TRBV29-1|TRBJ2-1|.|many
CSVPGGSSSYNEQFF
TGCAGCGTTCCCGGCGGTTCCAGCTCCTACAATGAGCAGTTCTTC
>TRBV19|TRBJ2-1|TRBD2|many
CASSITSGRNNEQFF
TGTGCCAGTAGTATTACTAGCGGGAGGAACAATGAGCAGTTCTTC
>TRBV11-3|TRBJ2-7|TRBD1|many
CASEDRGTYEQYF
TGTGCCAGCGAGGACAGGGGTACCTACGAGCAGTACTTC
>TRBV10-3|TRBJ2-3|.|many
CAISDRSSSTDTQYF
TGTGCCATCAGTGACAGATCGTCTAGCACAGATACGCAGTATTTT
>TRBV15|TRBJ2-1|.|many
CATSRKPGDYNEQFF
TGTGCCACCAGCAGAAAGCCCGGGGATTACAATGAGCAGTTCTTC
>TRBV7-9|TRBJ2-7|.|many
CASSSGGQIREQYF
TGTGCCAGCAGCTCCGGGGGACAGATCCGCGAGCAGTACTTC
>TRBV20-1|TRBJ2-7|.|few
CSASHGRQGSYGQYF
TGCAGTGCTAGTCACGGGAGACAGGGTTCCTACGGGCAGTACTTC
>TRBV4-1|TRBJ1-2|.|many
CASSQDRTGYTF
TGCGCCAGCAGCCAAGATCGAACGGGCTACACCTTC
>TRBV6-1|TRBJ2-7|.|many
CASSGVQTYEQYF
TGTGCCAGCAGTGGAGTCCAGACCTACGAGCAGTACTTC
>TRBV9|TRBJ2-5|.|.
CASSVGGGVGTQSF
TGTGCCAGCAGCGTAGGAGGAGGGGTCGGGACCCAGTCCTTC
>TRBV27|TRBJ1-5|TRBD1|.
CASSSRQGRQPQHF
TGTGCCAGCAGTTCACGACAGGGTCGACAGCCCCAGCATTTT